The 6 T cell receptor beta chains reported below all come from one sample, sequenced in a study of T cells in Graves' hyperthyroidism and ophthalmopathy. Authors of the study amplified TCR beta CDR3 regions from RNA transcripts. The HTBI primer set drove a first-round RT-PCR of the TCR CDR3. TCRdb fed the multiplex PCR reads into MiXCR, producing one record per CDR3 protein. The data show approximately 870,000 distinct CDR3 sequences, about two fifths seen once. The sequencing input was blood. These receptors were taken from a young man with Graves' hyperthyroidism.

This chain connects TRBV7-2 to TRBJ1-4; 9 bases are a match to TRBD1. The CDR3 contains 15 residues. The germline CDR1 and CDR2 sequences are SGHTA and FQGNSA. After removal of 5 bases from V and 10 bases from J, the junction contained 11 bases not matched to a gene. In DNA form, the CDR3 reads TGTGCCAGCAGCGGGAAACAGGGGGCAGATCGAAAACTGTTTTTT. Amino acid sequence: CASSGKQGADRKLFF.

As for this clonotype: This may be a read error: a much more frequent sequence differs by one nucleotide. The chain's CDR3 is CASSWAVNTEAFF. In DNA, the CDR3 is TGTGCCAGCAGTTGGGCAGTAAACACTGAAGCTTTCTTT. The rearrangement links TRBV6-5 to TRBJ1-1; D not resolved. In germline, CDR1 is MNHEY, CDR2 SVGAGI. V lost 4 bases to trimming and J lost 2 bases, with 8 bases between them. CDR3 length equals 13 residues.

V usage is TRBV9 and J usage is TRBJ2-7, with 14 positions matching TRBD2. Germline assignment: CDR1 SGDLS and CDR2 YYNGEE. Unmatched junction bases numbered 4, after V lost 3 bases and J lost 2 bases. The CDR3 is 16 residues long. This chain's CDR3 is CASSGTGLAGAYEQYF. CDR3 sequence (DNA): TGTGCCAGCAGCGGCACGGGACTAGCGGGAGCCTACGAGCAGTACTTC.

The chain couples TRBV24-1 to TRBJ1-2, with D perhaps TRBD1 (5 bases). The V end lost 9 bases, the J end lost 3 bases, and 7 bases lay between the germline ends. The CDR3 covers 11 residues. Germline values: CDR1 KGHDR, CDR2 SFDVKD. The CDR3, as DNA: TGTGCCACCGGGGCTGACTATGGCTACACCTTC. This gives the protein CATGADYGYTF.

A few counts support this clonotype. The chain carries TRBV9 and TRBJ2-2, with 8 bases matching TRBD1. J was trimmed by 2 bases and V by 4 bases; bases with no gene match: 4. Germline values: CDR1 SGDLS, CDR2 YYNGEE. CDR3 length: 15 amino acids. The CDR3 nucleotides read TGTGCCAGCAGCTCGACAGGGGCTAACACCGGGGAGCTGTTTTTT. Residues: CASSSTGANTGELFF.

The chain joins TRBV7-8 to TRBJ1-6; D is undetermined. Germline V gives CDR1 SGHVS, CDR2 FQNEAQ. Between the trimmed V and J ends, which lost 5 bases and 4 bases, there was a span of 12 bases. The CDR3 consists of 15 residues. The CDR3 region is CASSQEWQYNSPLHF. The CDR3 DNA reads TGTGCCAGCAGCCAAGAGTGGCAGTATAATTCACCCCTCCACTTT.